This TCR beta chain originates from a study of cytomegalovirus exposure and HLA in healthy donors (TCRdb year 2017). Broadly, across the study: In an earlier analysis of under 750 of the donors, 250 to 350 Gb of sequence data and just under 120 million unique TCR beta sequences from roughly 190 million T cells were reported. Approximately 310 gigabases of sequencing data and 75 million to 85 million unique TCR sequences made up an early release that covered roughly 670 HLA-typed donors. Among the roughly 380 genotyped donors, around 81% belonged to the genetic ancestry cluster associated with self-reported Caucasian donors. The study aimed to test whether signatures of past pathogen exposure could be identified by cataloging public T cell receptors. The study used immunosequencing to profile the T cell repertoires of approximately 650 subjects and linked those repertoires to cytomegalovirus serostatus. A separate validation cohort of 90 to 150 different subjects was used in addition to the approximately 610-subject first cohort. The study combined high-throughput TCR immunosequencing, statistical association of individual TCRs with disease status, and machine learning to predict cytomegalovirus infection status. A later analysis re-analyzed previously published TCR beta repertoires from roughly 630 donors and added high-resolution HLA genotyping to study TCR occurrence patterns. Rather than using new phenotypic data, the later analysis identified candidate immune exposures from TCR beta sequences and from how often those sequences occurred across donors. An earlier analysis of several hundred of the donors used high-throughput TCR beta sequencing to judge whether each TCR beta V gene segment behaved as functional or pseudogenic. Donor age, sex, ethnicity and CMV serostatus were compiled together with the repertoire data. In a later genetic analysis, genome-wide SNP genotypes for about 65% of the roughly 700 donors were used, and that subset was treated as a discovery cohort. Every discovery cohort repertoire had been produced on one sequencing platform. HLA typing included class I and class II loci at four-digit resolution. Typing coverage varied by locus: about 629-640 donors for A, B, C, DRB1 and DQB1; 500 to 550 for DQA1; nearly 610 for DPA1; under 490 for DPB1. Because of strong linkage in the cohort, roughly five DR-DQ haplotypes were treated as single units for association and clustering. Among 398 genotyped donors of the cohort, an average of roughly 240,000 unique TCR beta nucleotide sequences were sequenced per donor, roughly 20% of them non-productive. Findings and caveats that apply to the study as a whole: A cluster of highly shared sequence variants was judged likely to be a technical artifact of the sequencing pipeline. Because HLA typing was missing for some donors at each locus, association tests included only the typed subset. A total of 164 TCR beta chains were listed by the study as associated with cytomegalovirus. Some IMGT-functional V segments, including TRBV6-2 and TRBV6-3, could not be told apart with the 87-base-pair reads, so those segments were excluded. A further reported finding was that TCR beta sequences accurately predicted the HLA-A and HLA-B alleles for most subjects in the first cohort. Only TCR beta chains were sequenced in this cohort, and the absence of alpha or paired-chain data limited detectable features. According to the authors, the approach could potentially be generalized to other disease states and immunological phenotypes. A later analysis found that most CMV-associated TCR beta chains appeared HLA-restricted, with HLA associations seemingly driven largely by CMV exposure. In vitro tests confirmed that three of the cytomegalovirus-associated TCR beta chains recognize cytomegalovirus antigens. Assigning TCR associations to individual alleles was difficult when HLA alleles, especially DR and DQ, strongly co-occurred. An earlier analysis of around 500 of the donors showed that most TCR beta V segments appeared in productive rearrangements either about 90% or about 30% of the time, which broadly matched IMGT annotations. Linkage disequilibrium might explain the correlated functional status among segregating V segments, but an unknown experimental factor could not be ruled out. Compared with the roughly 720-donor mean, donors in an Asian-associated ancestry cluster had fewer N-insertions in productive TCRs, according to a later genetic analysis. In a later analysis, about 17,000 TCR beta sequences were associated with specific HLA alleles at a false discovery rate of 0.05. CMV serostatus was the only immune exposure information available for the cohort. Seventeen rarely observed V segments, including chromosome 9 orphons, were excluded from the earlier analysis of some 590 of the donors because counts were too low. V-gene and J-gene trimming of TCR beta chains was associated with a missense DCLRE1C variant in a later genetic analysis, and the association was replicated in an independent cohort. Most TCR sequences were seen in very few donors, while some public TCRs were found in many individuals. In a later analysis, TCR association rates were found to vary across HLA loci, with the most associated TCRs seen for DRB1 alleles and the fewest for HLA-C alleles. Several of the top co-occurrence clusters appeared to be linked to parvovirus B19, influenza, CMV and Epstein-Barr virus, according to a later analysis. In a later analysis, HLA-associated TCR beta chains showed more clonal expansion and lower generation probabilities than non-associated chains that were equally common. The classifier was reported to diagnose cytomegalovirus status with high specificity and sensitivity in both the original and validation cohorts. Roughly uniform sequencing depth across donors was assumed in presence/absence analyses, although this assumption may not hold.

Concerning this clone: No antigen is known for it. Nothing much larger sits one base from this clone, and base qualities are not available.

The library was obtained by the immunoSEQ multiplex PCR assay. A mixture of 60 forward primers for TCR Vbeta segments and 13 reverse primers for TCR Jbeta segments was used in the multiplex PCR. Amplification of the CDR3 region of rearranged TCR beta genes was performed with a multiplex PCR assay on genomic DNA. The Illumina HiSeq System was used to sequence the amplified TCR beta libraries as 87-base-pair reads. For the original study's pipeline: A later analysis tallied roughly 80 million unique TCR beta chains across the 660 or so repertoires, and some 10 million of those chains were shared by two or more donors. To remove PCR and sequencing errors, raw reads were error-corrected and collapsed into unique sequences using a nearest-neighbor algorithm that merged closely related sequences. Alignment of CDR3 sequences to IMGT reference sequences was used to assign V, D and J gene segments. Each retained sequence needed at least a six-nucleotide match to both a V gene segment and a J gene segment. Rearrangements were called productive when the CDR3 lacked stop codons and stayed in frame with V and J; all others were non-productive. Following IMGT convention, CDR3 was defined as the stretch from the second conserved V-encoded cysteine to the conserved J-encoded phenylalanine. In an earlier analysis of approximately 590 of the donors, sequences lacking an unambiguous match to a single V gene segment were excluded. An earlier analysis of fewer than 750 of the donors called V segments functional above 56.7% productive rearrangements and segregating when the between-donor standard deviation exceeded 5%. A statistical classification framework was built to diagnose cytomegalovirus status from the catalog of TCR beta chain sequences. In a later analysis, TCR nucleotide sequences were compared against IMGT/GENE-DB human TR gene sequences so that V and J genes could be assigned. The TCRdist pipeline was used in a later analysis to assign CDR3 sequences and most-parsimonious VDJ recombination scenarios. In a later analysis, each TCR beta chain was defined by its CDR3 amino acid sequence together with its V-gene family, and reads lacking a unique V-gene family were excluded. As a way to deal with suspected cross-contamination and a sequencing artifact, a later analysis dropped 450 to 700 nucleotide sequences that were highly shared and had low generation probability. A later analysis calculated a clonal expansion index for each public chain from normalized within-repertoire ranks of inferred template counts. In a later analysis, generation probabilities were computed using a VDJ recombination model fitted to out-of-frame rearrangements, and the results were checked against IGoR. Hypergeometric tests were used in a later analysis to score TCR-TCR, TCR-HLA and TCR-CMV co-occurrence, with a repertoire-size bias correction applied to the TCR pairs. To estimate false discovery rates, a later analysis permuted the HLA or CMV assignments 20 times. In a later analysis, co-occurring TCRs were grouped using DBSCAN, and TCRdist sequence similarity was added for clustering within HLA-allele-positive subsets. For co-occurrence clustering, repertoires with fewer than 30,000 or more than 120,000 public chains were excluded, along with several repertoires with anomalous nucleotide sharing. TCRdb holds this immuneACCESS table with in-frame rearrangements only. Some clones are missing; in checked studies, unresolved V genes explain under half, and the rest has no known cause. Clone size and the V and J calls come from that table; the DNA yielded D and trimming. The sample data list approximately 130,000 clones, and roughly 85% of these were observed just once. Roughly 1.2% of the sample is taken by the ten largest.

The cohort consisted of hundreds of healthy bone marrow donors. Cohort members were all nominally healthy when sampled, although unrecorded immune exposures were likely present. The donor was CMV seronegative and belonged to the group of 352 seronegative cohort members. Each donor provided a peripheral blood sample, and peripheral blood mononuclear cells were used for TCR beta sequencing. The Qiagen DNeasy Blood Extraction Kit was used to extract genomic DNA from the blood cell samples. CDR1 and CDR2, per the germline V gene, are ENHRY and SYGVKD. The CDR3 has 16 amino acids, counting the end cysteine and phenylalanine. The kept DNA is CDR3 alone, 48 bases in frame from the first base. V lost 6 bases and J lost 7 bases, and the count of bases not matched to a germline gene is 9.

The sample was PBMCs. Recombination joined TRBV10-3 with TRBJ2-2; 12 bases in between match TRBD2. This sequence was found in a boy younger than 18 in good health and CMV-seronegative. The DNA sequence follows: TGTGCCATCAGGACTAGCGGGAGCGGAACCGGCGGGGAGCTGTTTTTT. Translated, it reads CAIRTSGSGTGGELFF.